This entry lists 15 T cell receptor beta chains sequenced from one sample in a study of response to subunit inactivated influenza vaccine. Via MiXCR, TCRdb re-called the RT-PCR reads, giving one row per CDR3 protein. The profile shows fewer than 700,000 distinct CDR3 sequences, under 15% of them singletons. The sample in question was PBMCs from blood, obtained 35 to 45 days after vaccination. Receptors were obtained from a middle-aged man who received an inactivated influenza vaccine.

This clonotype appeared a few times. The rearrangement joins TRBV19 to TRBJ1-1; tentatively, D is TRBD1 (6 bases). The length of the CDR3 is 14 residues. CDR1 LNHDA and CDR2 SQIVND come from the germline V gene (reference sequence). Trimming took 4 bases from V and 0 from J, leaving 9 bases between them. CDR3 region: CASSNREMNTEAFF. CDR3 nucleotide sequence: TGTGCCAGTAGTAACAGGGAGATGAACACTGAAGCTTTCTTT.

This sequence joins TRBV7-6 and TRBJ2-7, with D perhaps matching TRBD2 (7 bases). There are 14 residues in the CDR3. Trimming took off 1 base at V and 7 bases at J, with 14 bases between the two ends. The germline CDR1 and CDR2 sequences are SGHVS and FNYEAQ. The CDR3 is CASSLVAGAKEQYF. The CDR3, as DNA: TGTGCCAGCAGCTTAGTGGCGGGGGCGAAGGAGCAGTACTTC.

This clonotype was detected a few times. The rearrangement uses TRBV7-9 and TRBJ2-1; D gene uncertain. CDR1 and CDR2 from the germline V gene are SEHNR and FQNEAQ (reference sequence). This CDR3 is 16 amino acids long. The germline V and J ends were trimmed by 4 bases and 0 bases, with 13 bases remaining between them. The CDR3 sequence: CASSSRLASSYNEQFF. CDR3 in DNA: TGTGCCAGCAGCTCCCGACTCGCGAGCTCCTACAATGAGCAGTTCTTC. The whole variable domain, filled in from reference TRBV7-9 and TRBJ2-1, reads DTGVSQNPRHKITKRGQNVTFRCDPISEHNRLYWYRQTLGQGPEFLTYFQNEAQLEKSRLLSDRFSAERPKGSFSTLEIQRTEQGDSAMYLCASSSRLASSYNEQFFGPGTRLTVL.

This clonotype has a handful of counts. CDR3 protein: CASSQLDYQETQYF. CDR3 in DNA: TGTGCCAGCAGCCAACTAGACTACCAAGAGACCCAGTACTTC. The rearrangement uses TRBV28 and TRBJ2-5; a possible D gene is TRBD2 (5 bases). The CDR3 totals 14 residues. Between the trimmed V and J ends, which lost 6 bases and 0 bases, there was a span of 11 bases. CDR1 and CDR2 (germline): MDHEN, SYDVKM.

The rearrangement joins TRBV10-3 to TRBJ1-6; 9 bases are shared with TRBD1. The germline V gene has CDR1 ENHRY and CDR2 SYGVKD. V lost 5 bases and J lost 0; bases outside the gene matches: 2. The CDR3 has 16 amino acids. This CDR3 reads CAISKTGGSYNSPLHF. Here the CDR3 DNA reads TGTGCCATCAGTAAGACAGGGGGCTCCTATAATTCACCCCTCCACTTT.

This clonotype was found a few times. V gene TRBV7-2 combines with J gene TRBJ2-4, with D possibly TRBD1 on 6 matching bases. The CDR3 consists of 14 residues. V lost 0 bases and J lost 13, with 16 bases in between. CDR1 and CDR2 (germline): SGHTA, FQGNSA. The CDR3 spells CASSLAGERGKQYF. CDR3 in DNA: TGTGCCAGCAGCTTAGCGGGGGAGAGGGGGAAACAGTACTTC.

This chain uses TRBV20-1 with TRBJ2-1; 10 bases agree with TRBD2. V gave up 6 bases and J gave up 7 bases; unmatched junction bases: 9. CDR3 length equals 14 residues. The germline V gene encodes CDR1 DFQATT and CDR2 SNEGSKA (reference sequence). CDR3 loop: CSAYLAGARNEQFF. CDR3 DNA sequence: TGCAGTGCCTACCTAGCGGGAGCAAGAAATGAGCAGTTCTTC.

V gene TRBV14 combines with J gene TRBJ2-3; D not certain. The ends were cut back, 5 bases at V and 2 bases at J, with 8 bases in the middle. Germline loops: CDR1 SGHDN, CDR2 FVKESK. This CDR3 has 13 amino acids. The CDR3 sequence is CASSDQHTDTQYF. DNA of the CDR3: TGTGCCAGCAGCGACCAACACACAGATACGCAGTATTTT.

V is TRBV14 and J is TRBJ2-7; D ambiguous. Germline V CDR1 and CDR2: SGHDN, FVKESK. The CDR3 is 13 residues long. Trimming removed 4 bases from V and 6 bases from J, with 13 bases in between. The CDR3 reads CASSPLWPGEQYF. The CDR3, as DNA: TGTGCCAGCAGCCCCCTCTGGCCCGGCGAGCAGTACTTC.

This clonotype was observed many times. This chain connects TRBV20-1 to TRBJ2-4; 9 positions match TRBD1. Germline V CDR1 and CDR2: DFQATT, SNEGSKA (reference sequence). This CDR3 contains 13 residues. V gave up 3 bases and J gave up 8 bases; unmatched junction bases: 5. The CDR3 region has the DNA TGCAGTGCTAGGGGACAGGGAGGGGACATTCAGTACTTC. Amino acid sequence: CSARGQGGDIQYF.

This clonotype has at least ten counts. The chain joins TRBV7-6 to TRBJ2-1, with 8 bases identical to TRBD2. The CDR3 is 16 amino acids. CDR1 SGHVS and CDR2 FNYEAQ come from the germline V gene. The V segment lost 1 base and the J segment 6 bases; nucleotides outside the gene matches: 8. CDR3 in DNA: TGTGCCAGCAGCTTAGGACTAGCGTCGAGGGGCAATGAGCAGTTCTTC. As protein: CASSLGLASRGNEQFF. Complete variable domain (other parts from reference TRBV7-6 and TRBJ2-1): GAGVSQSPRYKVTKRGQDVALRCDPISGHVSLYWYRQALGQGPEFLTYFNYEAQQDKSGLPNDRFSAERPEGSISTLTIQRTEQRDSAMYRCASSLGLASRGNEQFFGPGTRLTVL.

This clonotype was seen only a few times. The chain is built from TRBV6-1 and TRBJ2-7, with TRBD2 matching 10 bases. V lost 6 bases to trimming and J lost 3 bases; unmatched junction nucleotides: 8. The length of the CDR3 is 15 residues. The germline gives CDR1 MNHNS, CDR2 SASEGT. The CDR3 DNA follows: TGTGCCAGCAGGGCCCCGGGACTAGCGATCTACGAGCAGTACTTC. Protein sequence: CASRAPGLAIYEQYF.

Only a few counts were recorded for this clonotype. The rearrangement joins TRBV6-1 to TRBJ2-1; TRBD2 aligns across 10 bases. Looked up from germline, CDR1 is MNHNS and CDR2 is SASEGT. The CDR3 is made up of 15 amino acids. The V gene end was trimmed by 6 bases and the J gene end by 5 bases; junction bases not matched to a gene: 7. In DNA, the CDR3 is TGTGCCAGCAGCAGAGGACTAGCGGAAAACAATGAGCAGTTCTTC. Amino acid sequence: CASSRGLAENNEQFF.

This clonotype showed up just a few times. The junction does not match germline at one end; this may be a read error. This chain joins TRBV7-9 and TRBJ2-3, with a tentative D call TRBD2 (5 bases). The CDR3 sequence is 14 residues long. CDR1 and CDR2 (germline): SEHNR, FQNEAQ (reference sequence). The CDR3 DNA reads TGTGCCAGCAGCCTAGCCGTGGAGCGCGATACGCAGTATTTT. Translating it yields CASSLAVERDTQYF. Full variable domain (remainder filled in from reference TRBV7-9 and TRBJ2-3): DTGVSQNPRHKITKRGQNVTFRCDPISEHNRLYWYRQTLGQGPEFLTYFQNEAQLEKSRLLSDRFSAERPKGSFSTLEIQRTEQGDSAMYLCASSLAVERDTQYFGPGTRLTVL.

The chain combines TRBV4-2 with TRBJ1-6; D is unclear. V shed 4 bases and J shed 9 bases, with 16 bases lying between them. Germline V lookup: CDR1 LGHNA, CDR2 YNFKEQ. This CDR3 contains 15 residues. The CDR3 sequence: CASSPDWAFSSPLHF. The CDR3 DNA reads TGTGCCAGCAGCCCAGACTGGGCTTTCTCTTCACCCCTCCACTTT.